This entry lists 22 T cell receptor beta chains sequenced from one sample in a study of blood T cell repertoires in COVID-19. TCRdb keeps only in-frame clones here, not all; method: immunoSEQ multiplex PCR. The sample has about 230,000 clones; less than 90% are singletons. Sequenced sample: peripheral blood. These receptors came from a woman between 65 and 79 years old with active or convalescent COVID-19.

V gene TRBV6-1 combines with J gene TRBJ1-1; the D is unclear. With 5 bases removed from V and 8 bases from J, the gap between germline ends came to 15 bases. Germline-derived CDR1 and CDR2 are MNHNS and SASEGT. The CDR3 has 13 residues. CDR3 loop: CASSYSQASEAFF. The DNA for the CDR3 is TGTGCCAGCAGTTATAGTCAGGCCTCCGAAGCTTTCTTT.

The chain carries TRBV9 and TRBJ2-5; 7 nucleotides align to TRBD2. Germline lookup yields CDR1 SGDLS and CDR2 YYNGEE. V trimming: 3 bases; J trimming: 2 bases; junction bases outside the gene matches: 7. The CDR3 is 15 residues long. CDR3 residues: CASSAGLEGQETQYF. CDR3 bases: TGTGCCAGCAGCGCCGGACTAGAGGGACAAGAGACCCAGTACTTC.

The chain employs TRBV28 and TRBJ2-3; tentatively, D is TRBD2 (6 bases). The germline V gene encodes CDR1 MDHEN and CDR2 SYDVKM. Trimming took off 2 bases at V and 11 bases at J, with 23 bases between the two ends. CDR3 length: 16 residues. CDR3 sequence: CASSLTGREPPGVQYF. The CDR3 region has the DNA TGTGCCAGCAGTTTAACCGGTAGAGAGCCCCCGGGGGTGCAGTATTTT.

This chain connects TRBV19 to TRBJ2-7; TRBD2 aligns across 8 bases. The CDR3 is 14 residues long. The germline gives CDR1 LNHDA, CDR2 SQIVND (reference sequence). V lost 3 bases, J lost 0 bases, and 1 base stayed unmatched. CDR3 sequence: CASSIREGSYEQYF. The CDR3 DNA sequence: TGTGCCAGTAGTATCCGGGAGGGCTCCTACGAGCAGTACTTC.

A single count supports this clone. The genes are TRBV18 and TRBJ1-1; weak D call: TRBD1 (6 bases). Germline V lookup: CDR1 KGHSH, CDR2 LQKENI. Trimming took off 1 base at V and 2 bases at J, with 8 bases between the two ends. The length of the CDR3 is 14 residues. CDR3 protein: CASSPQDRNTEAFF. The CDR3 region has the DNA TGTGCCAGCTCACCACAGGACAGAAACACTGAAGCTTTCTTT.

This clone was counted a single time. The chain employs TRBV5-1 and TRBJ2-2, with D unclear. The CDR3 sequence is 14 residues long. CDR1 is SGHRS and CDR2 is YFSETQ in the germline V gene. Trimming removed 1 base at V and 7 bases at J, with 11 bases between. CDR3 sequence (DNA): TGCGCCAGCAGCTTGTCCCCCCCAGTCGGGGAGCTGTTTTTT. Its protein product is CASSLSPPVGELFF.

CDR3 nucleotides: TGTGCCAGCAGTTTTATCAGACAGGGATGGGATGAGCAGTTCTTC. Residues: CASSFIRQGWDEQFF. V is TRBV27 and J is TRBJ2-1, with 7 bases that match TRBD1. Germline CDR1 is MNHEY and CDR2 is SMNVEV (reference sequence). The CDR3 is 15 amino acids. V was pared by 3 bases and J by 8 bases, with 10 bases of the junction left unmatched.

The chain is built from TRBV7-9 and TRBJ1-6; D not resolved. The CDR3 extends over 13 amino acids. Germline loops: CDR1 SEHNR, CDR2 FQNEAQ (reference sequence). V gave up 7 bases and J gave up 7 bases, with 11 bases separating them. The CDR3 reads CASKEGRNSPLHF. CDR3 nucleotides: TGTGCCAGCAAGGAGGGAAGGAATTCACCCCTCCACTTT.

The genes are TRBV5-1 and TRBJ2-7; the match to TRBD2 covers 7 bases. This CDR3 spans 11 amino acids. Germline V gene sequence: CDR1 SGHRS, CDR2 YFSETQ. V lost 6 bases to trimming and J lost 4 bases; unmatched junction nucleotides: 1. DNA for the CDR3: TGCGCCAGCAAGCGGGAATACGAGCAGTACTTC. This sequence encodes CASKREYEQYF.

The chain carries TRBV18 and TRBJ2-2, with 9 bases that match TRBD2. V gave up 5 bases and J gave up 2 bases; unmatched junction bases: 3. The CDR3 runs to 15 residues. Germline CDR1 reads KGHSH; CDR2 reads LQKENI. CDR3 loop: CASSSSGINTGELFF. The CDR3 DNA sequence: TGTGCCAGCTCATCTAGCGGGATAAACACCGGGGAGCTGTTTTTT.

This chain connects TRBV10-3 to TRBJ2-1, with 12 bases fitting TRBD1. Trimming removed 6 bases from V and 9 bases from J; junction bases left unmatched: 6. This CDR3 has 14 amino acids. The germline CDR1 and CDR2 sequences are ENHRY and SYGVKD. Written as DNA, the CDR3 is TGTGCCATCAGCTCCGGGACAGGGGGCGTTGAGCAGTTCTTC. It yields the protein CAISSGTGGVEQFF.

The chain joins TRBV5-1 to TRBJ1-2, with TRBD1 matching 9 bases. The CDR3 has 17 residues. Germline V gene lookup returns CDR1 SGHRS and CDR2 YFSETQ. The J segment lost 5 bases and the V segment lost 4 bases, leaving 15 bases of the junction unmatched. The CDR3 DNA sequence: TGCGCCAGCAGCCCTAGGACAGGGGACTTTTCTTATTATGGCTACACCTTC. Amino acid sequence: CASSPRTGDFSYYGYTF. Full variable domain (outside the CDR3, taken from reference TRBV5-1 and TRBJ1-2): KAGVTQTPRYLIKTRGQQVTLSCSPISGHRSVSWYQQTPGQGLQFLFEYFSETQRNKGNFPGRFSGRQFSNSRSEMNVSTLELGDSALYLCASSPRTGDFSYYGYTFGSGTRLTVV.

This chain uses TRBV28 with TRBJ1-2; D remains ambiguous. In germline, CDR1 is MDHEN, CDR2 SYDVKM. Trimming removed 3 bases from V and 8 bases from J, with 19 bases in between. The length of the CDR3 is 15 residues. CDR3 sequence: CASSFLTGSYMGYTF. CDR3 nucleotides: TGTGCCAGCAGTTTTCTTACGGGGTCGTATATGGGCTACACCTTC.

The rearrangement links TRBV19 to TRBJ2-7; 7 bases are shared with TRBD2. Germline loops: CDR1 LNHDA, CDR2 SQIVND (reference sequence). The V gene end was trimmed by 9 bases and the J gene end by 0 bases; junction bases not matched to a gene: 8. This CDR3 has 14 amino acids. As DNA, the CDR3 is TGTGCCAGGCAAGCGGGGCCTAGCTCCTACGAGCAGTACTTC. It specifies CARQAGPSSYEQYF.

The gene calls are TRBV2 and TRBJ1-5; D ambiguous. Per germline, CDR1 SNHLY and CDR2 FYNNEI. CDR3 length: 13 amino acids. Trimming pared 4 bases from V and 8 bases from J, leaving 12 bases between. CDR3 amino acids: CASSARREEPQHF. In nucleotides, the CDR3 is TGTGCCAGCAGTGCCCGAAGGGAGGAGCCCCAGCATTTT.

V and J are TRBV2 and TRBJ1-5; D is ambiguous. The ends were cut back, 3 bases at V and 7 bases at J, with 10 bases in the middle. This CDR3 region has 13 residues. Germline values: CDR1 SNHLY, CDR2 FYNNEI. CDR3 in amino acids: CASSEEGKQPQHF. The CDR3, as DNA: TGTGCCAGCAGTGAGGAGGGAAAACAGCCCCAGCATTTT.

This rearrangement joins TRBV5-1 to TRBJ2-1, with TRBD2 matching 9 bases. The V and J ends lost 6 bases and 3 bases, in that order; junction bases with no gene match: 4. From germline, CDR1 is SGHRS and CDR2 YFSETQ. This CDR3 is built from 14 residues. CDR3 amino acids: CASTPAGGYNEQFF. The CDR3 DNA reads as TGCGCCAGCACCCCAGCGGGAGGCTACAATGAGCAGTTCTTC.

The chain joins TRBV18 to TRBJ1-2; D not certain. The V and J ends lost 4 bases and 2 bases respectively, with 5 bases between them. The CDR3 consists of 12 residues. Germline-derived CDR1 and CDR2 are KGHSH and LQKENI. The CDR3 region has the DNA TGTGCCAGCTCACTAGAGAACTATGGCTACACCTTC. As protein: CASSLENYGYTF.

The chain links TRBV3-1 (or the pseudogene TRBV3-2) to TRBJ2-7; 9 bases line up with TRBD1. The CDR3 consists of 14 residues. V lost 0 bases, J lost 6 bases, and 3 bases stayed unmatched. Germline V CDR1 and CDR2: LGHDT, YNNKEL (reference sequence). In DNA, the CDR3 is TGTGCCAGCAGCCAAGAGTGGGACAGGGCCGAGCAGTACTTC. This encodes CASSQEWDRAEQYF.

The V gene is TRBV30, the J gene TRBJ2-3, with TRBD2 matching over 15 bases. V gave up 4 bases and J gave up 6 bases; unmatched junction bases: 2. The length of the CDR3 is 14 residues. Per germline, CDR1 GTSNPN and CDR2 SVGIG (reference sequence). CDR3: CAWTGTSGGDTQYF. CDR3 nucleotide sequence: TGTGCCTGGACCGGGACTAGCGGGGGGGATACGCAGTATTTT. Variable domain in full (rest from reference TRBV30 and TRBJ2-3): SQTIHQWPATLVQPVGSPLSLECTVEGTSNPNLYWYRQAAGRGLQLLFYSVGIGQISSEVPQNLSASRPQDRQFILSSKKLLLSDSGFYLCAWTGTSGGDTQYFGPGTRLTVL.

V is TRBV2 and J is TRBJ2-2, with 7 positions matching TRBD1. This CDR3 comprises 14 residues. The V segment lost 5 bases and the J segment 7 bases; nucleotides outside the gene matches: 7. Per the germline V gene, CDR1 is SNHLY and CDR2 is FYNNEI. CDR3 loop: CASSSRTGHGELFF. The CDR3 nucleotides read TGTGCCAGCAGTAGCCGGACAGGCCACGGGGAGCTGTTTTTT.

V is TRBV7-3 and J is TRBJ1-5; the D gene is possibly TRBD1 (6 bases). Germline CDR1 reads SGHTA; CDR2 reads FQGTGA. The ends were cut back, 5 bases at V and 7 bases at J, with 21 bases in the middle. The CDR3 totals 16 residues. As DNA, the CDR3 is TGTGCCAGCAGCCCGCACCCGGGGGGCAGAGGGCAGCCCCAGCATTTT. It codes for CASSPHPGGRGQPQHF.